This entry is about one T cell receptor beta chain. Produced via immunoSEQ multiplex PCR; TCRdb's table is partial and in-frame only. Of 140,000 to 150,000 clones in the sample, 84% were seen once. CDR1 and CDR2 (germline): SEHNR, FQNEAQ (reference sequence). Between the trimmed V and J ends, which lost 0 bases and 7 bases, there was a span of 19 bases. This CDR3 spans 17 amino acids. This sample was taken from a study of blood T cell repertoires in COVID-19. This clonotype was obtained from a woman between 45 and 60 years old with acute COVID-19. Source material: PBMCs or T cells enriched from blood (not recorded which). The chain uses TRBV7-9 and TRBJ2-1, with a weak D call TRBD2 (5 bases). The CDR3 reads CASSLASMRGLRNEQFF. In DNA, the CDR3 is TGTGCCAGCAGCTTAGCCAGCATGCGCGGGTTAAGGAATGAGCAGTTCTTC.